This T cell receptor (beta chain) was retrieved from a study of T cells in Graves' hyperthyroidism and ophthalmopathy. Overall study: Blood was drawn when the patient was first diagnosed and still untreated.

This clonotype was recorded many times. What it binds is unknown. The study included ophthalmopathy patients with Clinical Activity Score at least 3, NOSPECS grade at least 4 and duration under 3 months. Germline V gene lookup returns CDR1 SGHNT and CDR2 YYREEE (reference sequence). The V end lost 6 bases, the J end lost 7 bases, and 14 bases lay between the germline ends. This CDR3 contains 12 residues. Findings and caveats of the study: Blood also held most thyroid clonotypes expanded beyond 0.001. The model identified upcoming ophthalmopathy a median approximately seven months ahead of onset.

The TCR beta CDR3 regions underwent amplification using RNA transcripts as the source. The TCR CDR3 first-round RT-PCR relied on the HTBI primer set. Via MiXCR, TCRdb re-called the multiplex PCR reads, giving one row per CDR3 protein. The repertoire includes 500,000 or so distinct CDR3 sequences, about 16% of them detected once, and roughly 29% sits in the top ten. This TCR was recovered from a woman aged 25 to 39 with Graves' ophthalmopathy. The chain employs TRBV5-4 and TRBJ2-7, with TRBD1 as a possible D gene (6 bases). The sequenced material came from blood. The CDR3 region is CASNIQGGEQYF. In DNA form, the CDR3 reads TGTGCCAGCAACATACAGGGCGGTGAGCAGTACTTC. Drawing the rest from reference TRBV5-4 and TRBJ2-7, the complete variable domain is ETGVTQSPTHLIKTRGQQVTLRCSSQSGHNTVSWYQQALGQGPQFIFQYYREEENGRGNFPPRFSGLQFPNYSSELNVNALELDDSALYLCASNIQGGEQYFGPGTRLTVT.